This TCR beta chain was identified during a study of blood T cells in healthy people across ages (dated by TCRdb to the mid-2010s). For the wider study: In model experiments, roughly one uniquely barcoded TCR beta cDNA molecule per two T cells was captured by template switching. Donors were grouped into four age groups: young (average roughly 15 years), middle-aged (roughly 38), aged (roughly 67) and long-lived (about 90). Using the same blood draw, the study looked at two additional independent replicas of 1 million unique cDNA reads for two donors, one aged 18 to 30 and the other aged 80 or older. Donors of different ages were randomly distributed across sequencing lanes to avoid experimental bias. Using deep sequencing normalized with unique cDNA molecular identifiers, the study measured how TCR beta repertoire diversity changes with age.

Study-wide findings and limitations: Because donor CMV infection status was unknown, age-related changes in expanded clonotypes were potentially confounded. As age increased, observed TCR beta diversity per million T cells dropped in a roughly linear way, and a significant reduction was already evident by age about 40. Compared with the aged group, more naive CD4+ T cells, fewer expanded clones and increased TCR diversity were shown by the long-lived group, suggesting age selection. Because profiling used bulk unsorted PBMCs, naive and antigen-experienced compartments could not be compared conclusively. A strong correlation was found between observed TCR beta diversity and the percentage of naive T cells measured by flow cytometry. Total diversity estimates from one million sequenced T cells were considered lower bounds and underestimates.

The donors were around 39 Caucasian individuals from Russia, aged roughly 6 to 100 years, who were systemically healthy. Each donor gave about 9.8 milliliters of peripheral blood, drawn into EDTA-treated Vacutainer tubes. Ficoll-Paque density-gradient centrifugation was used to isolate PBMCs, with at least 6.5 million per sample. Total RNA, at least 6 micrograms per sample, was extracted from PBMCs with Trizol reagent. For every donor, flow cytometry on a PBMC aliquot measured the percentage of naive CD45RAhigh/CD27high T cells. Library preparation used 5' RACE. The sequencer was an Illumina HiSeq 2500. The second PCR ran for about 6 to 12 cycles and used a J-beta primer mix along with a sample-barcoded 5' primer. A unique molecular identifier was introduced onto each TCR beta cDNA molecule by a template-switch 5' adaptor carrying 12 random nucleotides. Each sample yielded at least 3 million CDR3-containing paired-end reads. First-strand cDNA synthesis was performed from all RNA using the Mint cDNA synthesis kit, with priming by a TRBC-specific oligonucleotide. Following uracil-DNA glycosylase treatment, all cDNA underwent a first 18-cycle PCR with the universal primers M1SS and BC2_uni_R. The original methods were these. For normalization, 1 million high-quality reads, each with a distinct molecular identifier, were randomly selected from each sample. Instead of being binned into consensus sequences, reads with shared molecular identifiers were discarded. MiTCR, run with a Q25 quality threshold and the strictest error-elimination algorithm, handled CDR3 identification, clonotype clustering and error correction. A nonparametric unseen species model using Euler transformation provided a lower-bound estimate of total TCR beta diversity. Starting from the raw public reads, TCRdb applied fastp trimming at Q25, assembled clones with MiXCR and retained in-frame beta chains. Merged by CDR3 protein, the rows form single entries marked with the most common genes and DNA. These V and J calls rely on TCRdb rather than the paper's analysis. For this sample there are under 2 million distinct CDR3 sequences; about 31% appear just once. The leading ten clones occupy 10% to 12% of the sample.

The trim is 5 bases for V and 5 bases for J, with a gap of 12 bases between the germline ends. From the cysteine up to the phenylalanine, the CDR3 has a length of 13 residues. Kept here is only the CDR3 DNA, which spans 39 bases and is read in frame from base 1. The germline V gene (reference sequence) provides CDR1 MNHEY and CDR2 SMNVEV. This clonotype was seen a handful of times. Its antigen target is currently unknown. No base quality information exists; no much larger clone differs at one position. The receptor comes from a woman aged 25 to 45 in good health. The rearrangement joined TRBV27 to TRBJ1-2; no D gene call is confident. The sequenced sample was blood. The CDR3 protein sequence reads: CASSRGRLYGYTF. The sequence in DNA is TGTGCCAGCAGTCGAGGACGGTTATATGGCTACACCTTC.